The sequence of this T cell receptor beta chain was determined in a study of technical replicates of blood from a handful of donors (dated by TCRdb to about 2017). Note on this clone: Its antigen is not yet known. The record has no base qualities; no much larger clone is one base away.

The library was built by means of the immunoSEQ multiplex PCR assay. TCRdb's version of the immuneACCESS table is confined to in-frame rearrangements and falls short of the full clone set. An unresolved V gene accounts for under half of the shortfall where checked; the remainder is of unknown origin. Present in this sample are 75,000 to 100,000 clones, approximately 95% of which were seen just once. Clones ranked in the top ten supply roughly 0.35% of the sample. CDR3 length: 13 amino acids, cysteine to phenylalanine. Left in the record is the CDR3 DNA by itself, 39 bases read in frame from the first base. V was cut back by 6 bases and J by 4 bases, leaving a gap of 10 bases between them. CDR1 SGHVS and CDR2 FNYEAQ were looked up in the germline V gene.

The receptor comes from a human donor in good health. The sequenced sample was T cells isolated from PBMCs. The chain uses TRBV7-6 and TRBJ2-1; a tentative D call is TRBD2 (5 bases match). The bases are TGTGCCAGCAGAAGGACTTCATACAATGAGCAGTTCTTC. It translates as CASRRTSYNEQFF.